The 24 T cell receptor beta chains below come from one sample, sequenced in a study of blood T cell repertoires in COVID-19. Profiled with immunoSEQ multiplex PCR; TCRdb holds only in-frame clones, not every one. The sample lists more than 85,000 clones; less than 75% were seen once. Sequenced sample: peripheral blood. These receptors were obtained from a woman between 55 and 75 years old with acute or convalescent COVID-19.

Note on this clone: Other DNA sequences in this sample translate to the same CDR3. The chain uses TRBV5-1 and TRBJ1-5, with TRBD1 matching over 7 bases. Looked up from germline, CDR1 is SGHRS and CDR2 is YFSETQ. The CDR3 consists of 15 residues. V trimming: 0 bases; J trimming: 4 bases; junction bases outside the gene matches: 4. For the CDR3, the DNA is TGCGCCAGCAGCTTGGAAGGGGGCCGGAATCAGCCCCAGCATTTT. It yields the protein CASSLEGGRNQPQHF.

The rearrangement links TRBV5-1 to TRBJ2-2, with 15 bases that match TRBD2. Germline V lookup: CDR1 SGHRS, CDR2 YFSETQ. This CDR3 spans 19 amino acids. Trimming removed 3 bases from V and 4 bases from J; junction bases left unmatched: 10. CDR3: CASSSPGLAGGRSTGELFF. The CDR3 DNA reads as TGCGCCAGCAGCTCTCCGGGACTAGCGGGGGGACGCTCCACCGGGGAGCTGTTTTTT.

CDR3 nucleotide sequence: TGTGCCAGCAGACCACTCGCACTCGGGGAAGGGGAGACCCAGTACTTC. Its protein product is CASRPLALGEGETQYF. J is TRBJ2-5 and V is TRBV27, with D tentatively TRBD2 (5 bases). The CDR3 spans 16 residues. V was cut by 6 bases and J by 5 bases, with 22 bases left in between. CDR1 is MNHEY, CDR2 SMNVEV, per germline (reference sequence).

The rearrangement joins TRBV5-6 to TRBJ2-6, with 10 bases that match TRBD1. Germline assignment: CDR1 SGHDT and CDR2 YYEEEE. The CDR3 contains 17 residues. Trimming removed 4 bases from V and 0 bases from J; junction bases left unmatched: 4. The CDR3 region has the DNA TGTGCCAGCAGCCGGACAGGGGGGCGCTCTGGGGCCAACGTCCTGACTTTC. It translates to CASSRTGGRSGANVLTF. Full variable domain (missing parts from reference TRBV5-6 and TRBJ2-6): DAGVTQSPTHLIKTRGQQVTLRCSPKSGHDTVSWYQQALGQGPQFIFQYYEEEERQRGNFPDRFSGHQFPNYSSELNVNALLLGDSALYLCASSRTGGRSGANVLTFGAGSRLTVL.

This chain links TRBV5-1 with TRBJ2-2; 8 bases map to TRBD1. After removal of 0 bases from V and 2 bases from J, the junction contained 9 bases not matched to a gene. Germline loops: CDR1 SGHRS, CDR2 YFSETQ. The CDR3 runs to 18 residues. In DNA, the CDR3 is TGCGCCAGCAGCTTGGGGGTGATGACAGGGGCAAACACCGGGGAGCTGTTTTTT. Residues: CASSLGVMTGANTGELFF.

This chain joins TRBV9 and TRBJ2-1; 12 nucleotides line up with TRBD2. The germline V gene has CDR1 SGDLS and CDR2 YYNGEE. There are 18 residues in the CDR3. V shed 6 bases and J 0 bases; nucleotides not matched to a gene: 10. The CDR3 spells CASTLGLAGTVSYNEQFF. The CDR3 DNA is TGTGCCAGCACTTTAGGACTAGCGGGGACAGTCTCCTACAATGAGCAGTTCTTC. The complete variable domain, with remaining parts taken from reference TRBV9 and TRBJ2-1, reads DSGVTQTPKHLITATGQRVTLRCSPRSGDLSVYWYQQSLDQGLQFLIQYYNGEERAKGNILERFSAQQFPDLHSELNLSSLELGDSALYFCASTLGLAGTVSYNEQFFGPGTRLTVL.

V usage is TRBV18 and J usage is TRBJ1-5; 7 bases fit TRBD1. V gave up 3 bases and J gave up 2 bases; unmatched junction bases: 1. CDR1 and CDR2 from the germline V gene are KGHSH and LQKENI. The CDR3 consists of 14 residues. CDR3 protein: CASSPGTGNQPQHF. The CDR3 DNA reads TGTGCCAGCTCACCTGGGACAGGCAATCAGCCCCAGCATTTT.

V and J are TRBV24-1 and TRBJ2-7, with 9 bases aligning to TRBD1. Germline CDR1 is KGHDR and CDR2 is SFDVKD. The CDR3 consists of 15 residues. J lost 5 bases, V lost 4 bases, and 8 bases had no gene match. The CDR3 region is CATSDRTGVGNEQYF. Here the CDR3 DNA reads TGTGCCACCAGTGACAGGACAGGGGTAGGAAACGAGCAGTACTTC.

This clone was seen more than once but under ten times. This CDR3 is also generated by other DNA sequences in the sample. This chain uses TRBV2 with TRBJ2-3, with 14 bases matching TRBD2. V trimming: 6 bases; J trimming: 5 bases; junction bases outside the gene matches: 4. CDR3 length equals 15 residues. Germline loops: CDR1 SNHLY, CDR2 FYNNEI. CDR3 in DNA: TGTGCCAGCAGGGGGACTAGCGGGGGCATAGATACGCAGTATTTT. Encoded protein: CASRGTSGGIDTQYF.

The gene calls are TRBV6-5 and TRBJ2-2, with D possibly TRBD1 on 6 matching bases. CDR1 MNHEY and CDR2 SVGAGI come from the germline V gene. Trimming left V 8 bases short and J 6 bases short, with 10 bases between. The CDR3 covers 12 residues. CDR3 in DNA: TGTGCCAGCTACAGGGTAGCCGGGGAGCTGTTTTTT. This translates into CASYRVAGELFF.

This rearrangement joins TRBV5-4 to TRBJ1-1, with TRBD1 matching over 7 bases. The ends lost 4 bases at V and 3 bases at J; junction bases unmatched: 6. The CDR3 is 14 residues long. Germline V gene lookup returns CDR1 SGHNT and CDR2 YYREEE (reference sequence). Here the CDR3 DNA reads TGTGCCAGCAGCACACAGGGGATAGACACTGAAGCTTTCTTT. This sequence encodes CASSTQGIDTEAFF. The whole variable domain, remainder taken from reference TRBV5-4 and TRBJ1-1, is ETGVTQSPTHLIKTRGQQVTLRCSSQSGHNTVSWYQQALGQGPQFIFQYYREEENGRGNFPPRFSGLQFPNYSSELNVNALELDDSALYLCASSTQGIDTEAFFGQGTRLTVV.

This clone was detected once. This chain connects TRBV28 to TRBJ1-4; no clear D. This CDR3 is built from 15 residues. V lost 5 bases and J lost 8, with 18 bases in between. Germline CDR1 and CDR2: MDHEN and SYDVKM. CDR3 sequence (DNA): TGTGCCAGCAGTCCCCGCGGGCCGGTTAGAGAAAAACTGTTTTTT. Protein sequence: CASSPRGPVREKLFF.

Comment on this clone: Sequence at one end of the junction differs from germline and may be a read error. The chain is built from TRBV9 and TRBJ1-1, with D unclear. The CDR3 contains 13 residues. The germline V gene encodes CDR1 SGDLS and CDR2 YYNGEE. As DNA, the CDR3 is TGTGCCAGCAGCGTAGGGTTCAACAGTGAAGCTTTCTTT. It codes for CASSVGFNSEAFF.

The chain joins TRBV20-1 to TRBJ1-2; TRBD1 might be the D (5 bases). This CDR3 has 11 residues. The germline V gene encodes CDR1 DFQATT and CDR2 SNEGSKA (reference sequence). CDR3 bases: TGCAGACCGGACACCTACTATGGCTACACCTTC. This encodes CRPDTYYGYTF.

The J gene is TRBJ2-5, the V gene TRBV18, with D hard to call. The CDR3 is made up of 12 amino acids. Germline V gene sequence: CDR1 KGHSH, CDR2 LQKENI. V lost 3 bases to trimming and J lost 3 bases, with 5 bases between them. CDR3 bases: TGTGCCAGCTCACCTAATAAAGAGACCCAGTACTTC. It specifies CASSPNKETQYF.

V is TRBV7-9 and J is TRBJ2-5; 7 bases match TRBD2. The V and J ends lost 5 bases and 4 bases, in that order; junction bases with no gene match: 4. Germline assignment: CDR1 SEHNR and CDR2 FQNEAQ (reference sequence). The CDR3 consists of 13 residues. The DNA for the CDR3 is TGTGCCAGCAGCCGGGGGGTTGGAGAGACCCAGTACTTC. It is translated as CASSRGVGETQYF.

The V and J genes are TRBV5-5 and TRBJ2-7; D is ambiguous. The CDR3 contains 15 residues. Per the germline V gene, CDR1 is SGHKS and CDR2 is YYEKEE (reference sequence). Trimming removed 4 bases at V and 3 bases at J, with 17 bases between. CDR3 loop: CASSVQPGLHYEQYF. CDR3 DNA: TGTGCCAGCAGCGTACAACCGGGTCTACACTACGAGCAGTACTTC.

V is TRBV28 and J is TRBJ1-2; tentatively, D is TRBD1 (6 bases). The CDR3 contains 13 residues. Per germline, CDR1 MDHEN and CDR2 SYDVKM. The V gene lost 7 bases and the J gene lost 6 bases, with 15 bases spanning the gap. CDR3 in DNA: TGTGCCAGCACTACCGGGGACATCGATGGCTACACCTTC. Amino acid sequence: CASTTGDIDGYTF.

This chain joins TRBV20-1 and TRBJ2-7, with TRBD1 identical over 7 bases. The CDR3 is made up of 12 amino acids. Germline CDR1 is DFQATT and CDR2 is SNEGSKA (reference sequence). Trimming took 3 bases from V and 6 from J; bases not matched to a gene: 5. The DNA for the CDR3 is TGCAGTGCTAGTCGAGGGGGCCGCGAGCAGTACTTC. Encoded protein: CSASRGGREQYF.

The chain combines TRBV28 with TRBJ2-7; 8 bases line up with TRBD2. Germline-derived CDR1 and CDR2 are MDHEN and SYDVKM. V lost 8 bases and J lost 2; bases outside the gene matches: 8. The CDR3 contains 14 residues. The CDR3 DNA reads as TGTGCCAGCCTACGCGGGGGGACCCCCTACGAGCAGTACTTC. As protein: CASLRGGTPYEQYF.

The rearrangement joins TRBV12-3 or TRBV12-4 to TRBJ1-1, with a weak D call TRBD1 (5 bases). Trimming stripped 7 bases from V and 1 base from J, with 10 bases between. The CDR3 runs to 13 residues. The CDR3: CASKIGQNTEAFF. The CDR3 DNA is TGTGCCAGCAAAATTGGACAGAACACTGAAGCTTTCTTT.

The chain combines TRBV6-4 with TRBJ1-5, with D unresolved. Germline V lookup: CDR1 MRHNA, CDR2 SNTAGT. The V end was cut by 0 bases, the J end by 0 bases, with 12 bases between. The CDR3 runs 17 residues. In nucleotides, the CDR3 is TGTGCCAGCAGTGACTCTACAACATCATATAGCAATCAGCCCCAGCATTTT. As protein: CASSDSTTSYSNQPQHF.

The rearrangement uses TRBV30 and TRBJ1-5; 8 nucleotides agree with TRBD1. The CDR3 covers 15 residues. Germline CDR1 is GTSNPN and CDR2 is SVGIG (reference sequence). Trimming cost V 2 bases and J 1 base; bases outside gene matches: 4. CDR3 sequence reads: CAWSSDRVSNQPQHF. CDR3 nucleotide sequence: TGTGCCTGGAGTTCGGACAGGGTAAGCAATCAGCCCCAGCATTTT.

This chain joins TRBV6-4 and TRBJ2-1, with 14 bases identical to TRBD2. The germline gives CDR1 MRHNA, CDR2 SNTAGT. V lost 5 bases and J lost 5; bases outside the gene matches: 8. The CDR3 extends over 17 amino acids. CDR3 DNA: TGTGCCAGCAGTTTACCGACTAGCGGGGGGGGAGACAATGAGCAGTTCTTC. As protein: CASSLPTSGGGDNEQFF.